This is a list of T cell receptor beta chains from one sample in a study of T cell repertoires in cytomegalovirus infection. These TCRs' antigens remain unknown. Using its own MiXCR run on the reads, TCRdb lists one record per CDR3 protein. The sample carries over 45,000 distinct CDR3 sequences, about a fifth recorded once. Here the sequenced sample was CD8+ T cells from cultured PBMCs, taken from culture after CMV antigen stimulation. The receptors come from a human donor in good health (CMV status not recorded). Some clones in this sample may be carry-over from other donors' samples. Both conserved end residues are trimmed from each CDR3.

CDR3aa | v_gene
ASSDGSEQY | TRBV7-2
ASSLGDDLRSYEQY | TRBV7-9
ASSTTAFPHNEQF | TRBV27
ASSYGPLWEYNEQF | TRBV6-2/TRBV6-3
ASSWGSEPLH | TRBV6-2/TRBV6-3
ASSQERFSRDGNTIY | TRBV4-1
ASSLVGNQPQH | TRBV7-2
AIRAARNDVIGYT | TRBV10-3
ASRFGADTQY | TRBV7-2
ASSVGPRADTEAF | TRBV9
ASSYSGVYNEQF | TRBV6-2/TRBV6-3
ASSADRGGSPLH | TRBV11-1
ASSQTTGSNTEAF | TRBV4-1
ASSPGGRTNTEAF | TRBV4-1
ASSPREQENTEAF | TRBV7-8
SIEGSGSYEQY | TRBV28
ASSLVSGVAGSRIHEQF | TRBV6-2/TRBV6-3
ASSLTGGKTEAF | TRBV7-2
ASSLRGGTAAYEQY | TRBV28
ASSQDQRHLGTEAF | TRBV4-3
ASSLRTPSYNEQF | TRBV28
ASSLRDSATNEKLF | TRBV6-5
ASSARELDYEQY | TRBV7-8
ASSILAGGLNEQF | TRBV19
ASSFDRGYEQY | TRBV7-2
ASSLVTSSYSNQPQH | TRBV7-2
ASSFYTEAF | TRBV12-3/TRBV12-4
ASSNRQAADTQY | TRBV7-2
ASSLTGYNEQF | TRBV7-2
ASSDYEKLF | TRBV6-1
ASSQTGSLVGLQNIQY | TRBV28
ASSLPRAGSSYEQY | TRBV6-2/TRBV6-3
ASSLADRVQETQY | TRBV27
ASSYSDQTGNQPQH | TRBV6-2/TRBV6-3
ASSLQGMADEQY | TRBV27
ASSLGGRAEAF | TRBV5-4
ASSFDRGFGTEAF | TRBV28
ASSSLSGELF | TRBV11-2
ASQTSRTYEQY | TRBV6-2/TRBV6-3
ASSSGGQGGFYEQY | TRBV11-2
ASSSSRGQGVRYSYNEQF | TRBV7-2
ASSYYPTRGPGYGYT | TRBV6-2/TRBV6-3
ASSITGRNEQY | TRBV27
ASSSRANTGELF | TRBV7-2
ASKPGTGQPQH | TRBV19
AISGGQGEQF | TRBV10-3
ASSPQGNEQY | TRBV6-2/TRBV6-3
ARETVGNTIY | TRBV2
ASSYTRNEQF | TRBV6-2/TRBV6-3
ASGLTGYQETQY | TRBV6-6
ASSLRAGGQYTEAF | TRBV7-8